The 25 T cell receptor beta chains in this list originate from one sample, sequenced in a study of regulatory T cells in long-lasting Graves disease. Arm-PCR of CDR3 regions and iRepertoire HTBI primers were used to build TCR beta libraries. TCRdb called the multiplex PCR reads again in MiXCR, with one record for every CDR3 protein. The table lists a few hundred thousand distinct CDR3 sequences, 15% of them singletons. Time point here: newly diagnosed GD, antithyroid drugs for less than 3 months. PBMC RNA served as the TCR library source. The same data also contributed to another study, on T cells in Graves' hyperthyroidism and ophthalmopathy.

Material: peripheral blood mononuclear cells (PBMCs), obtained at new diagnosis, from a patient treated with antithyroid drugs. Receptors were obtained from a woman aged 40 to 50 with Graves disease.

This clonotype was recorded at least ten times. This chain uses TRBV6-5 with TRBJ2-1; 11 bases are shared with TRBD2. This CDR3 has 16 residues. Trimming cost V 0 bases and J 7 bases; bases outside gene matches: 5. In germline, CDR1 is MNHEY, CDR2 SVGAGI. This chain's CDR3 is CASSYSKGLAVNEQFF. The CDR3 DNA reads TGTGCCAGCAGTTACTCGAAGGGACTAGCGGTGAATGAGCAGTTCTTC.

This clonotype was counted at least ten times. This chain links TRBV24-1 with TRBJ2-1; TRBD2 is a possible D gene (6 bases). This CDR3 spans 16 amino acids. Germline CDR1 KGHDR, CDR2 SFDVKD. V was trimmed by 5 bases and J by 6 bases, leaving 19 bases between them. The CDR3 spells CATSGETSGLSNEQFF. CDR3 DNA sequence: TGTGCCACCAGTGGGGAGACTAGTGGGCTTTCCAATGAGCAGTTCTTC.

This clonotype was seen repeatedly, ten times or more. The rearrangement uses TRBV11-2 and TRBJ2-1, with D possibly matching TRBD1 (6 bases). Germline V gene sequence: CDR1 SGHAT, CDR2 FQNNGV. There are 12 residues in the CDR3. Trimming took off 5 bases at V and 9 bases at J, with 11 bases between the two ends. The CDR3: CASSPGVSEQFF. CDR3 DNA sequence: TGTGCCAGCAGCCCAGGGGTGAGTGAGCAGTTCTTC.

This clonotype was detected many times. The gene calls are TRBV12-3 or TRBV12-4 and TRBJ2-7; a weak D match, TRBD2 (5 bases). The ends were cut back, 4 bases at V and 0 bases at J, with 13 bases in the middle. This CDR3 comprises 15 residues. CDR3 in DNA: TGTGCCAGCAGTTCCCGAGCGGAGAACTCCTACGAGCAGTACTTC. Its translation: CASSSRAENSYEQYF.

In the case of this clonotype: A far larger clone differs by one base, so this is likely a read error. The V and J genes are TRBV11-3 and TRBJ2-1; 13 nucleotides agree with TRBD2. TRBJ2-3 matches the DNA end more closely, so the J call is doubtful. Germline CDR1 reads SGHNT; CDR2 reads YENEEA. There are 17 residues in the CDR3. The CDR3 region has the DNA TGTGCCAGCAGCCCTCGGACTAGCGGGAGTGAGGCAGATGCGCAGTATTTT. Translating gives CASSPRTSGSEADAQYF.

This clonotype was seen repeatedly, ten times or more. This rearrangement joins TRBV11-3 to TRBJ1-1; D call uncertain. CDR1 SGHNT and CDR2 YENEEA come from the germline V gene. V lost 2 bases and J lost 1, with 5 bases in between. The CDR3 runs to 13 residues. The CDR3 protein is CASSLLANTEAFF. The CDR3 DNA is TGTGCCAGCAGCTTATTGGCGAACACTGAAGCTTTCTTT.

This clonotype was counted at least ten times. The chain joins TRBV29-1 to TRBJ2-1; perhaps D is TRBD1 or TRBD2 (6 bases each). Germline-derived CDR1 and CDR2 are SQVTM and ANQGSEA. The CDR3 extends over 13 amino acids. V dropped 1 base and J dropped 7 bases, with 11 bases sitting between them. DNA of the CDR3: TGCAGCGTTGAAGGTGGGGGGCGGAATGAGCAGTTCTTC. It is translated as CSVEGGGRNEQFF.

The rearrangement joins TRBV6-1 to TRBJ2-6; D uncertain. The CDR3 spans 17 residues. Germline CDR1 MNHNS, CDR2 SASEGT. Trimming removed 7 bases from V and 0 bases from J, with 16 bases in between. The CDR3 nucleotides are TGTGCCAGCAAACAGAAGCCGACCTTCTCTGGGGCCAACGTCCTGACTTTC. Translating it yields CASKQKPTFSGANVLTF.

CDR3 region: CASSRRGADLFGYTF. The CDR3 nucleotides are TGTGCCAGCAGCCGCCGAGGGGCCGATCTATTTGGCTACACCTTC. The gene calls are TRBV12-3 or TRBV12-4 and TRBJ1-2, with D maybe TRBD1 (5 bases). The V end was cut by 6 bases, the J end by 7 bases, with 21 bases between. The CDR3 contains 15 residues.

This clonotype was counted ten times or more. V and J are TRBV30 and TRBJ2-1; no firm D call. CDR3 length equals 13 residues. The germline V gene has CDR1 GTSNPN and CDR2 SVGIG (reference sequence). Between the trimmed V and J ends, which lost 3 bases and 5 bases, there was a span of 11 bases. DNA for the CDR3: TGTGCCTGGAGGGTCGACGAGAACAATGAGCAGTTCTTC. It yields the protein CAWRVDENNEQFF.

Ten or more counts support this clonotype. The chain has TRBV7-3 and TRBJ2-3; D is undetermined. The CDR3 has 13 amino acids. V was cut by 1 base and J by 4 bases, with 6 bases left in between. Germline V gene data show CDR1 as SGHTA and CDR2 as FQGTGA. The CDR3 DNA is TGTGCCAGCAGCTTAAGAAACGCAGATACGCAGTATTTT. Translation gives CASSLRNADTQYF.

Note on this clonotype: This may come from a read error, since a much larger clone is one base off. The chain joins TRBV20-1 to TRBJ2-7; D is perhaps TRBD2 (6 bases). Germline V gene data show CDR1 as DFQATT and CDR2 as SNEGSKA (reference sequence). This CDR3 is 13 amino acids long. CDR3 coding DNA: TGCAGTGCCAAACTAGCTCCCCACTACAAGCAGTACTTC. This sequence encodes CSAKLAPHYKQYF.

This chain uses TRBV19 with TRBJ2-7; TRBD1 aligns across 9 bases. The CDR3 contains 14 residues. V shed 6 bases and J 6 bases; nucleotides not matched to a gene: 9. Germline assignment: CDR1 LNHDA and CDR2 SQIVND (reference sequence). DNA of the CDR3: TGTGCCAGTAGCGCCGGGACAGGGACTGGCGAGCAGTACTTC. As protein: CASSAGTGTGEQYF.

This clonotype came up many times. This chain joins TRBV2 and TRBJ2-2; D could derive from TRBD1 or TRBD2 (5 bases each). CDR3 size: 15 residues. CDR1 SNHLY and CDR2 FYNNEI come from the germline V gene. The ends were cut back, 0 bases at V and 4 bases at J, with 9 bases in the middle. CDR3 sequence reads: CASSEARGRTGELFF. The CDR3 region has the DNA TGTGCCAGCAGTGAAGCCCGGGGCCGCACCGGGGAGCTGTTTTTT.

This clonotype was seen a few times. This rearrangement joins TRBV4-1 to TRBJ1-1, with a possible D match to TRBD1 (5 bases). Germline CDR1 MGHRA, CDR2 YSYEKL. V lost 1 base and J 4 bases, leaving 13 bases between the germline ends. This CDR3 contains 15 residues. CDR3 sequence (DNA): TGCGCCAGCAGCCAAGTGACAGATATGATCACTGAAGCTTTCTTT. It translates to CASSQVTDMITEAFF.

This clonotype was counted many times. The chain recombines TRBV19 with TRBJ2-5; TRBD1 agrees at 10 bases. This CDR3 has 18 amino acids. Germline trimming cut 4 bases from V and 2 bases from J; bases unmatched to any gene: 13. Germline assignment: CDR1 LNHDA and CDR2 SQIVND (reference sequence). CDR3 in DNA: TGTGCCAGTAGTAAAACCGACGCCGGGACAGGGGCGCAAGAGACCCAGTACTTC. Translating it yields CASSKTDAGTGAQETQYF.

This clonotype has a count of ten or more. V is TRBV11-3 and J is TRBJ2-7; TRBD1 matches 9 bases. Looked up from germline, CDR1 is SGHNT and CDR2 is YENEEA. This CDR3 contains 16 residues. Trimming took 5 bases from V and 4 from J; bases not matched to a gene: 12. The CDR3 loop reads CASSLGIGDRAYEQYF. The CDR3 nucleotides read TGTGCCAGCAGCCTAGGCATCGGGGACAGGGCATACGAGCAGTACTTC.

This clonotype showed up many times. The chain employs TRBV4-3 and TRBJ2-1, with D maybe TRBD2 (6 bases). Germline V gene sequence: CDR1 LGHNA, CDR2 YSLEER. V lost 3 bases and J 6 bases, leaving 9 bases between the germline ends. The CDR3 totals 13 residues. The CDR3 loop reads CASSHQGGNEQFF. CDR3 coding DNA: TGCGCCAGCAGCCACCAGGGAGGCAATGAGCAGTTCTTC.

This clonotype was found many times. As DNA, the CDR3 is TGTGCCAGCAGCTTAGAGCGCGGGAGGGCCGCTAAGACCCAGTACTTC. As protein: CASSLERGRAAKTQYF. The chain carries TRBV7-2 and TRBJ2-5; 9 bases are shared with TRBD2. The CDR3 totals 16 residues. V shed 1 base and J 6 bases; nucleotides not matched to a gene: 9. CDR1 is SGHTA and CDR2 is FQGNSA in the germline V gene. The entire variable domain, with the rest obtained from reference TRBV7-2 and TRBJ2-5, is as follows: GAGVSQSPSNKVTEKGKDVELRCDPISGHTALYWYRQSLGQGLEFLIYFQGNSAPDKSGLPSDRFSAERTGGSVSTLTIQRTQQEDSAVYLCASSLERGRAAKTQYFGPGTRLLVL.

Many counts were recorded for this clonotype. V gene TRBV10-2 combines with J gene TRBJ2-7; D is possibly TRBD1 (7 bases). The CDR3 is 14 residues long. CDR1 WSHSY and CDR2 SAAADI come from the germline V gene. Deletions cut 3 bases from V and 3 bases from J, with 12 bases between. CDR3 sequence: CASSEWQGGYEQYF. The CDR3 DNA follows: TGCGCCAGCAGTGAATGGCAGGGGGGCTACGAGCAGTACTTC.

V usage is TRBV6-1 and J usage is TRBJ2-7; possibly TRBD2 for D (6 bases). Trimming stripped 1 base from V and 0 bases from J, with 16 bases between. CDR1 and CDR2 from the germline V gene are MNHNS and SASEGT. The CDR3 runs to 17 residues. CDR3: CASSEEVGGIPSYEQYF. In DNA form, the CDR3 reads TGTGCCAGCAGTGAAGAGGTGGGCGGGATCCCCTCCTACGAGCAGTACTTC.

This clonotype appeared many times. The CDR3 DNA follows: TGTGCCAGCAGCCCCGCCCGGAGAGGTCGAGATTCACCCCTCCACTTT. It codes for CASSPARRGRDSPLHF. The gene calls are TRBV5-6 and TRBJ1-6; D remains unclear. Deletions cut 4 bases from V and 8 bases from J, with 19 bases between. This CDR3 comprises 16 residues. From germline, CDR1 is SGHDT and CDR2 YYEEEE. Full variable domain (missing parts from reference TRBV5-6 and TRBJ1-6): DAGVTQSPTHLIKTRGQQVTLRCSPKSGHDTVSWYQQALGQGPQFIFQYYEEEERQRGNFPDRFSGHQFPNYSSELNVNALLLGDSALYLCASSPARRGRDSPLHFGNGTRLTVT.

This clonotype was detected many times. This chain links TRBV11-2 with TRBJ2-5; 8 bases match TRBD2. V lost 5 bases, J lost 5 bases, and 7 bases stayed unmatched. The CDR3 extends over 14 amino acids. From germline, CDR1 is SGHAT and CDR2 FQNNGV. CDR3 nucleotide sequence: TGTGCCAGCAGCCAAGCGGGAGTTGGGGAGACCCAGTACTTC. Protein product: CASSQAGVGETQYF.

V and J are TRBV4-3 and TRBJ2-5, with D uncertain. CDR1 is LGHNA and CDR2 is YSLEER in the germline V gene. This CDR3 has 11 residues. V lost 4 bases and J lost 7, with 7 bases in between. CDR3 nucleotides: TGCGCCAGCAGCCGAGGACGGACCCAGTACTTC. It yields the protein CASSRGRTQYF.

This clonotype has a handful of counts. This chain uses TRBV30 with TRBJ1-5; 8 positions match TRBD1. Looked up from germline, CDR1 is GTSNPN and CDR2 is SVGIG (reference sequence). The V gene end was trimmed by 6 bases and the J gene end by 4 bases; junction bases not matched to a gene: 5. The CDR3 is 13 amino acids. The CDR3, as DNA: TGTGCCTGCACAGGGGGAGGAAATCAGCCCCAGCATTTT. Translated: CACTGGGNQPQHF.